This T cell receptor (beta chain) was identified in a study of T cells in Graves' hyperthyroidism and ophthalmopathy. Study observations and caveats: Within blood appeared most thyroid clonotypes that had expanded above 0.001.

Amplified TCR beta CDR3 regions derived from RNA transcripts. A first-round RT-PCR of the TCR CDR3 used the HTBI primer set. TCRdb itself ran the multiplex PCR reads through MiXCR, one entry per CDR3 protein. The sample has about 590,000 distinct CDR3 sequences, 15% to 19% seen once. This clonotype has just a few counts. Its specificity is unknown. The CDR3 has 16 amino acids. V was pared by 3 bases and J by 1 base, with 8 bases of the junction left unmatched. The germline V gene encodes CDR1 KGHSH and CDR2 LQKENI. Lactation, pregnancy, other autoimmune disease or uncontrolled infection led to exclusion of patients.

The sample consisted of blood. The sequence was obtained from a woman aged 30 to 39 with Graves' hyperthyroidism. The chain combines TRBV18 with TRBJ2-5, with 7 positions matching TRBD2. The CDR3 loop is CASSPTNSGPQETQYF. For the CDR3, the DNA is TGTGCCAGCTCACCTACGAATAGCGGGCCCCAAGAGACCCAGTACTTC.